This T cell receptor beta chain was documented in a study of beta chain features in type 1 diabetes. Trimming left V 6 bases short and J 6 bases short, with 12 bases between. CDR1 and CDR2 (germline): LNHDA, SQIVND (reference sequence). The CDR3 is 13 residues long. In this sample, this clone turned up a few times. Antigen: not known. General study findings and limits: The study found moderately but significantly shorter TCRB CDR3s in all four CD4+ subsets of Type 1 diabetes patients.

Sequenced material consisted of expressed TCRB transcripts (all of the isolated RNA was reverse transcribed). The repertoire was sequenced with immunoSEQ multiplex PCR; TCRdb's copy has only in-frame clones and lacks some. Here the sample spans hundreds of thousands of clones, more than 13% being singletons. The TCR sequence derives from a man between 18 and 29 years old with type 1 diabetes. The sample comprised naive CD4+ T cells from blood. The genes are TRBV19 and TRBJ1-5; D gene ambiguous. CDR3 nucleotide sequence: TGTGCCAGTAGCTCGATGGTAGGTCAGCCCCAGCATTTT. This sequence encodes CASSSMVGQPQHF.